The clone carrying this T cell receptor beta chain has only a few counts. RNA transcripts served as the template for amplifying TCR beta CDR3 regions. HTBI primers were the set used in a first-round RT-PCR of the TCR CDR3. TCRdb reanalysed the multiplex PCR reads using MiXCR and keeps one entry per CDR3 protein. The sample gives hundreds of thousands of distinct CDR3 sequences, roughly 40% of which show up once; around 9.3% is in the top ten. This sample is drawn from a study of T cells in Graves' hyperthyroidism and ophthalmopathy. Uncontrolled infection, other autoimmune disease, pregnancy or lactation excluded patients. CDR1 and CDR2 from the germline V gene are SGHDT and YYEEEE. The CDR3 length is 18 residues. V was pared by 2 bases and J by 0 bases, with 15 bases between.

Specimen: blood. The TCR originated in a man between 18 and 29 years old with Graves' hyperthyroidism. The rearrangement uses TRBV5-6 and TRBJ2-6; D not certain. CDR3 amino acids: CASSFGPIFISGANVLTF. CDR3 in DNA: TGTGCCAGCAGCTTTGGGCCCATTTTCATCTCTGGGGCCAACGTCCTGACTTTC.